The T cell receptor (beta chain) under discussion was sequenced for a study of Graves' ophthalmopathy and Graves' hyperthyroidism. Orbital computed tomography and thyroid ultrasound, along with TRAb, serum thyroxine and clinical symptoms, underpinned diagnosis. Germline assignment: CDR1 SGHRS and CDR2 YFSETQ. The CDR3 extends over 17 amino acids. Trimming left V 2 bases short and J 4 bases short, with 21 bases between. RNA transcripts served as template for amplifying TCR beta CDR3 sequences. The authors performed first-round RT-PCR with HTBI primers and then a second-round multiplex PCR. TCRdb itself ran the multiplex PCR reads through MiXCR, one entry per CDR3 protein. This sample has around 1,200,000 distinct CDR3 sequences, with about two fifths found just once. There are a few counts of this clonotype. Antigen: not known. Notes on the study in general: Blood was where most expanded thyroid clonotypes above 0.001 frequency also turned up. Ophthalmopathy cases were distinguished from stable hyperthyroidism by a 13-signature model, reaching around 88% sensitivity and around 77% specificity.

The sequenced sample consisted of peripheral blood or thyroid tissue (not recorded which). This clonotype originated in an adult man with Graves' hyperthyroidism. The rearrangement links TRBV5-1 to TRBJ2-5; TRBD2 is a possible D gene (6 bases). The CDR3: CASSFASQFQGGETQYF. Here the CDR3 DNA reads TGCGCCAGCAGCTTCGCCTCCCAATTCCAGGGAGGAGAGACCCAGTACTTC.